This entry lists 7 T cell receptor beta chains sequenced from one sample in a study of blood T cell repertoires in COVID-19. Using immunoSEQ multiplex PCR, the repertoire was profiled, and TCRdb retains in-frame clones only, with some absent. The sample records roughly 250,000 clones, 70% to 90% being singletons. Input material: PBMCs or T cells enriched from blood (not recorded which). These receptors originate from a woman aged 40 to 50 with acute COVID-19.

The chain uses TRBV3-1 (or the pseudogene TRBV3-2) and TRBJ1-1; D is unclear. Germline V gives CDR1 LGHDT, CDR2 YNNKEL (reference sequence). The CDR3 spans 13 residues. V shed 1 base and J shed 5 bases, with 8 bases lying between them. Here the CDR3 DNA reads TGTGCCAGCAGCCAAGTCTTGAGAACTGAAGCTTTCTTT. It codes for CASSQVLRTEAFF.

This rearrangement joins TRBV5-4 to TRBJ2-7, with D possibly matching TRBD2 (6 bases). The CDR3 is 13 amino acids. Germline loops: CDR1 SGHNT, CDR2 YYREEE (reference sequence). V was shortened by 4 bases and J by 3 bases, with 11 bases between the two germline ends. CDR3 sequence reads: CASSTGLIYEQYF. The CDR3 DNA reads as TGTGCCAGCAGCACGGGACTCATCTACGAGCAGTACTTC.

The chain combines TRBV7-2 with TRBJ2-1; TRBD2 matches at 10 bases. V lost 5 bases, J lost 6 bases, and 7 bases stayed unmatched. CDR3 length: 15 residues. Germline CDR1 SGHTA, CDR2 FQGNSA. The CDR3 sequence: CASSPMGLAFNEQFF. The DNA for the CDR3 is TGTGCCAGCAGCCCCATGGGACTAGCGTTCAATGAGCAGTTCTTC.

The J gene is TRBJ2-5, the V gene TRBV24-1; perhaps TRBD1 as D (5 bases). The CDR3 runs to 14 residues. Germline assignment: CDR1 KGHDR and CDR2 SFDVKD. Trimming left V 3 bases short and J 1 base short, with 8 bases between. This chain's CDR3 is CATSDGRAQETQYF. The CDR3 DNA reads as TGTGCCACCAGTGATGGCAGGGCCCAAGAGACCCAGTACTTC.

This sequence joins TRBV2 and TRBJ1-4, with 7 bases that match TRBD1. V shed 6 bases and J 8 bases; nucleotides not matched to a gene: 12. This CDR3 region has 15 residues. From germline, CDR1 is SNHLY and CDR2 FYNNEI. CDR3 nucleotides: TGTGCCAGCAGAACAAAGACAGGGAATGGGGAAAAACTGTTTTTT. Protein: CASRTKTGNGEKLFF.

This CDR3 is CASSHRAPEAFF. The CDR3 DNA reads TGTGCCAGCAGTCACAGGGCTCCTGAAGCTTTCTTT. The chain couples TRBV12-3 or TRBV12-4 to TRBJ1-1, with D possibly TRBD1 on 6 matching bases. The CDR3 runs 12 residues. Trimming stripped 5 bases from V and 6 bases from J, with 10 bases between.

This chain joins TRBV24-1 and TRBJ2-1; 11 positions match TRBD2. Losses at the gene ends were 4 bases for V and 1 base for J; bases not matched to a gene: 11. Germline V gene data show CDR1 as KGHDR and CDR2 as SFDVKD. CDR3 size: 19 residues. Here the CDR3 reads CATSDRYGTSGHSYNEQFF. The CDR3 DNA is TGTGCCACCAGTGACCGATATGGGACTAGCGGCCATTCCTACAATGAGCAGTTCTTC.